The 31 T cell receptor beta chains below were found in one sample sequenced in a study of cytomegalovirus exposure and HLA in healthy donors. Some clones are missing from TCRdb's copy, which holds only in-frame ones; the method was immunoSEQ multiplex PCR. The sample consists of 150,000 to 200,000 clones, more than 75% of them appearing once. Sequenced input: PBMCs. All receptors derive from a man between 18 and 35 years old in good health and CMV-seropositive.

The gene calls are TRBV29-1 and TRBJ1-1; TRBD1 agrees at 7 bases. CDR1 is SQVTM, CDR2 ANQGSEA, per germline. The length of the CDR3 is 13 residues. The ends lost 3 bases at V and 3 bases at J; junction bases unmatched: 4. The CDR3 nucleotides are TGCAGCGTTGATCAGACAGGGCACACTGAAGCTTTCTTT. The encoded protein is CSVDQTGHTEAFF.

This clone appeared a few times. CDR3 sequence: CATLRVDEQFF. The CDR3 DNA sequence: TGTGCCACCCTTCGGGTGGATGAGCAGTTCTTC. The chain is built from TRBV6-1 and TRBJ2-1; D is uncertain. The CDR3 length is 11 residues. CDR1 and CDR2 from the germline V gene are MNHNS and SASEGT. Trimming cost V 10 bases and J 8 bases, with 12 bases left between them.

This CDR3 reads CASSQERTGPRSGYTF. CDR3 coding DNA: TGTGCCAGCAGCCAAGAACGAACAGGCCCGAGGAGCGGCTACACCTTC. The chain combines TRBV14 with TRBJ1-2, with a tentative D call TRBD1 (5 bases). The CDR3 loop spans 16 amino acids. The V and J ends lost 0 bases and 8 bases respectively, with 19 bases between them. Per germline, CDR1 SGHDN and CDR2 FVKESK.

This chain connects TRBV20-1 to TRBJ2-7; D possibly corresponds to TRBD2 (6 bases). V lost 3 bases and J lost 11, with 14 bases in between. Germline CDR1 is DFQATT and CDR2 is SNEGSKA (reference sequence). The CDR3 covers 11 residues. The CDR3 region is CSARIRDSEYF. The CDR3 nucleotides are TGCAGTGCTAGGATCCGGGACTCGGAGTACTTC.

The rearrangement uses TRBV4-2 and TRBJ2-3; a weak D match, TRBD1 (6 bases). CDR3 length: 14 amino acids. V dropped 0 bases and J dropped 6 bases, with 10 bases sitting between them. Germline V gene sequence: CDR1 LGHNA, CDR2 YNFKEQ. The DNA of the CDR3 is TGTGCCAGCAGCCAAGATCAGGGGACCGATACGCAGTATTTT. Translation gives CASSQDQGTDTQYF.

The gene calls are TRBV28 and TRBJ2-3, with TRBD2 identical over 7 bases. Trimming removed 3 bases from V and 6 bases from J; junction bases left unmatched: 15. CDR3 length: 17 residues. Germline V gene lookup returns CDR1 MDHEN and CDR2 SYDVKM. The chain's CDR3 is CASSLQSRRGSGDTQYF. The CDR3 DNA is TGTGCCAGCAGTTTGCAATCCCGCCGCGGGAGTGGCGATACGCAGTATTTT.

V and J are TRBV9 and TRBJ2-3; 12 nucleotides match TRBD2. This CDR3 has 18 residues. With 0 bases clipped from V and 1 base from J, the junction kept 6 bases outside the gene matches. The germline V gene has CDR1 SGDLS and CDR2 YYNGEE. The CDR3 sequence is CASSVGLAGGGGTDTQYF. CDR3 sequence (DNA): TGTGCCAGCAGCGTAGGCCTAGCGGGAGGGGGCGGCACAGATACGCAGTATTTT.

The rearrangement joins TRBV19 to TRBJ2-7; D unclear. V was cut by 5 bases and J by 7 bases, with 15 bases left in between. Germline CDR1 reads LNHDA; CDR2 reads SQIVND (reference sequence). The CDR3 contains 13 residues. CDR3 DNA: TGTGCCAGTAGTGCTGGAAACTTCGGGGAGCAGTACTTC. Translation gives CASSAGNFGEQYF. Full variable domain (rest looked up from reference TRBV19 and TRBJ2-7): DGGITQSPKYLFRKEGQNVTLSCEQNLNHDAMYWYRQDPGQGLRLIYYSQIVNDFQKGDIAEGYSVSREKKESFPLTVTSAQKNPTAFYLCASSAGNFGEQYFGPGTRLTVT.

V usage is TRBV6-6 and J usage is TRBJ2-7; 9 bases are a match to TRBD2. The CDR3 sequence is 14 residues long. V was clipped by 5 bases and J by 5 bases; unmatched bases: 7. Germline CDR1 is MNHNY and CDR2 is SVGAGI (reference sequence). The CDR3 loop is CASSLAGIDHEQYF. The CDR3 nucleotides read TGTGCCAGCAGTCTAGCGGGAATAGATCACGAGCAGTACTTC.

The V call is TRBV5-1, the J call TRBJ2-5, with D perhaps matching TRBD2 (5 bases). Trimming removed 4 bases from V and 2 bases from J, with 15 bases in between. Looked up from germline, CDR1 is SGHRS and CDR2 is YFSETQ. CDR3 length: 15 residues. CDR3 in amino acids: CASSPGGSRQETQYF. The CDR3 region has the DNA TGCGCCAGCAGCCCAGGAGGCAGTCGACAAGAGACCCAGTACTTC.

This clone was seen a single time. This sequence joins TRBV28 and TRBJ2-4, with TRBD1 as a possible D gene (7 bases). CDR1 and CDR2 from the germline V gene are MDHEN and SYDVKM. This CDR3 spans 15 amino acids. V was clipped by 6 bases and J by 7 bases, with 19 bases between them. The CDR3, as DNA: TGTGCCAGCAGCACAGGCGGTCAGGGGGGCAACATTCAGTACTTC. It translates to CASSTGGQGGNIQYF.

V is TRBV28 and J is TRBJ2-3; TRBD2 aligns across 8 bases. CDR1 is MDHEN and CDR2 is SYDVKM in the germline V gene. The CDR3 is 15 amino acids. V lost 6 bases, J lost 2 bases, and 7 bases stayed unmatched. The CDR3 DNA reads TGTGCCAGCAGCCCCCGGGGGGGGTACACAGATACGCAGTATTTT. Its translation is CASSPRGGYTDTQYF.

V is TRBV5-1 and J is TRBJ2-7, with 12 bases that match TRBD2. The germline gives CDR1 SGHRS, CDR2 YFSETQ. With 4 bases clipped from V and 6 bases from J, the junction kept 5 bases outside the gene matches. This CDR3 contains 14 residues. CDR3 sequence (DNA): TGCGCCAGCAGCCCTCTAGCGGGAGGGAGCGAGCAGTACTTC. The encoded protein is CASSPLAGGSEQYF.

The V gene is TRBV30, the J gene TRBJ1-2; 8 nucleotides align to TRBD1. J lost 10 bases, V lost 3 bases, and 16 bases had no gene match. This CDR3 spans 15 amino acids. From germline, CDR1 is GTSNPN and CDR2 SVGIG (reference sequence). CDR3 bases: TGTGCCTGGAGCCCCCCGCAGGGGGCGCGGGAAGTCTACACCTTC. It codes for CAWSPPQGAREVYTF.

The chain uses TRBV30 and TRBJ1-5, with D possibly matching TRBD1 (5 bases). This CDR3 has 13 amino acids. Trimming cost V 8 bases and J 2 bases, with 13 bases left between them. Germline V lookup: CDR1 GTSNPN, CDR2 SVGIG (reference sequence). This CDR3 is CAGSPGGNQPQHF. In nucleotides, the CDR3 is TGTGCCGGGTCTCCGGGGGGCAATCAGCCCCAGCATTTT.

This clone was detected only once. V and J are TRBV5-5 and TRBJ1-2, with TRBD1 matching over 7 bases. The CDR3 length is 13 residues. Trimming removed 1 base from V and 6 bases from J; junction bases left unmatched: 3. Germline CDR1 is SGHKS and CDR2 is YYEKEE (reference sequence). In DNA, the CDR3 is TGTGCCAGCAGCTTGACAGGGGCTAATGGCTACACCTTC. Its translation is CASSLTGANGYTF.

The chain has TRBV5-1 and TRBJ2-3; 7 positions agree with TRBD1. The CDR3 is 12 residues long. V dropped 3 bases and J dropped 9; count of bases not matched to a gene: 4. CDR1 and CDR2 from the germline V gene are SGHRS and YFSETQ. The CDR3 loop is CASSYDRATQYF. DNA for the CDR3: TGCGCCAGCAGCTACGACAGGGCGACGCAGTATTTT.

The V and J genes are TRBV4-2 and TRBJ2-3; no definite D call. The germline CDR1 and CDR2 sequences are LGHNA and YNFKEQ. Trimming stripped 0 bases from V and 1 base from J, with 20 bases between. This CDR3 has 19 amino acids. The CDR3 spells CASSQDPYPQRPRTDTQYF. CDR3 bases: TGTGCCAGCAGCCAAGATCCATACCCCCAGCGTCCCCGCACAGATACGCAGTATTTT.

V usage is TRBV27 and J usage is TRBJ2-1; possibly TRBD1 for D (6 bases). V gave up 4 bases and J gave up 5 bases, with 12 bases separating them. This CDR3 is 14 amino acids long. Germline CDR1 reads MNHEY; CDR2 reads SMNVEV (reference sequence). Written as DNA, the CDR3 is TGTGCCAGCAGTTGGGGGCAGACGAACAATGAGCAGTTCTTC. It translates to CASSWGQTNNEQFF.

The chain combines TRBV4-2 with TRBJ2-2; D gene ambiguous. The CDR3 runs 15 residues. V was clipped by 0 bases and J by 3 bases, with 8 bases between them. Germline V gene sequence: CDR1 LGHNA, CDR2 YNFKEQ. This chain's CDR3 is CASSQDEADTGELFF. As DNA, the CDR3 is TGTGCCAGCAGCCAAGATGAGGCCGACACCGGGGAGCTGTTTTTT.

The V and J genes are TRBV9 and TRBJ1-4; TRBD1 is a possible D gene (5 bases). This CDR3 has 15 residues. Deletions cut 0 bases from V and 2 bases from J, with 8 bases between. CDR1 and CDR2 (germline): SGDLS, YYNGEE. CDR3 sequence (DNA): TGTGCCAGCAGCGTAGAGGGGCGGACTAATGAAAAACTGTTTTTT. It specifies CASSVEGRTNEKLFF. Full variable domain (missing parts from reference TRBV9 and TRBJ1-4): DSGVTQTPKHLITATGQRVTLRCSPRSGDLSVYWYQQSLDQGLQFLIQYYNGEERAKGNILERFSAQQFPDLHSELNLSSLELGDSALYFCASSVEGRTNEKLFFGSGTQLSVL.

The V gene is TRBV19, the J gene TRBJ1-1; 9 bases map to TRBD1. The ends lost 8 bases at V and 5 bases at J; junction bases unmatched: 6. This CDR3 contains 13 residues. Per the germline V gene, CDR1 is LNHDA and CDR2 is SQIVND (reference sequence). CDR3 region: CASGGTGTTEAFF. The CDR3, as DNA: TGTGCCAGTGGGGGGACAGGGACGACTGAAGCTTTCTTT.

This chain uses TRBV5-1 with TRBJ2-1; 10 bases line up with TRBD2. J gave up 3 bases and V 4 bases, and 7 bases lay outside the gene matches. Germline CDR1 is SGHRS and CDR2 is YFSETQ. The length of the CDR3 is 16 residues. The CDR3 sequence is CASSGSSGGFYNEQFF. CDR3 sequence (DNA): TGCGCCAGCAGCGGGAGTAGCGGGGGGTTCTACAATGAGCAGTTCTTC.

V is TRBV6-4 and J is TRBJ2-2; 10 bases are shared with TRBD1. CDR1 and CDR2 from the germline V gene are MRHNA and SNTAGT. Trimming cost V 2 bases and J 6 bases; bases outside gene matches: 0. The CDR3 covers 14 residues. CDR3 residues: CASSDGQGAGELFF. The CDR3 coding sequence is TGTGCCAGCAGTGACGGACAGGGGGCCGGGGAGCTGTTTTTT.

The chain has TRBV10-3 and TRBJ1-1; D gene unclear. Trimming cost V 0 bases and J 10 bases, with 9 bases left between them. The V gene's germline CDR1 is ENHRY and CDR2 SYGVKD. CDR3 length: 12 amino acids. CDR3 sequence: CAISESPGGAFF. CDR3 sequence (DNA): TGTGCCATCAGTGAGTCCCCCGGAGGAGCTTTCTTT.

The chain couples TRBV13 to TRBJ2-7; 11 bases are a match to TRBD1. Losses at the gene ends were 5 bases for V and 4 bases for J; bases not matched to a gene: 13. CDR3 length: 17 amino acids. Germline CDR1 is PRHDT and CDR2 is FYEKMQ (reference sequence). CDR3 sequence (DNA): TGTGCCAGCAGCATGGGGACAGGGGGGGTGGTCGGTTACGAGCAGTACTTC. Translated: CASSMGTGGVVGYEQYF.

J is TRBJ2-2 and V is TRBV28; 12 nucleotides line up with TRBD1. The CDR3 sequence is 18 residues long. Germline CDR1 MDHEN, CDR2 SYDVKM. Unmatched junction bases numbered 10, after V lost 2 bases and J lost 6 bases. The CDR3 region is CASSLGTGGAGGAGELFF. CDR3 nucleotide sequence: TGTGCCAGCAGTTTAGGGACAGGGGGCGCAGGGGGCGCCGGGGAGCTGTTTTTT. Supplemented by reference TRBV28 and TRBJ2-2, the full variable domain reads DVKVTQSSRYLVKRTGEKVFLECVQDMDHENMFWYRQDPGLGLRLIYFSYDVKMKEKGDIPEGYSVSREKKERFSLILESASTNQTSMYLCASSLGTGGAGGAGELFFGEGSRLTVL.

The chain carries TRBV19 and TRBJ2-2; TRBD2 agrees at 14 bases. The CDR3 is 21 amino acids. Germline V lookup: CDR1 LNHDA, CDR2 SQIVND (reference sequence). J was trimmed by 4 bases and V by 5 bases; bases with no gene match: 18. The CDR3 nucleotides are TGTGCCAGTAGTCTGGCTCCACCGGGACTAGCGGGAGCTATCGGCACCGGGGAGCTGTTTTTT. Its translation: CASSLAPPGLAGAIGTGELFF.

V and J are TRBV19 and TRBJ1-5, with 8 bases matching TRBD1. The CDR3 extends over 16 amino acids. Germline V lookup: CDR1 LNHDA, CDR2 SQIVND (reference sequence). Trimming at V came to 5 bases and at J to 6 bases, leaving 12 bases not matched to a gene. Here the CDR3 reads CASSRGRQGAGQPQHF. For the CDR3, the DNA is TGTGCCAGTAGTCGGGGAAGGCAGGGGGCGGGTCAGCCCCAGCATTTT.

This clone appeared a single time. This chain links TRBV29-1 with TRBJ2-5; TRBD1 might be the D (6 bases). CDR1 and CDR2 from the germline V gene are SQVTM and ANQGSEA. The CDR3 length is 14 residues. Trimming took 4 bases from V and 0 from J, leaving 12 bases between them. The CDR3 reads CSVVWTAYQETQYF. Written as DNA, the CDR3 is TGCAGCGTTGTTTGGACAGCGTACCAAGAGACCCAGTACTTC. The full variable domain, rest sourced from reference TRBV29-1 and TRBJ2-5, is SAVISQKPSRDICQRGTSLTIQCQVDSQVTMMFWYRQQPGQSLTLIATANQGSEATYESGFVIDKFPISRPNLTFSTLTVSNMSPEDSSIYLCSVVWTAYQETQYFGPGTRLLVL.

This chain joins TRBV5-4 and TRBJ1-1, with D possibly TRBD1 on 5 matching bases. The CDR3 length is 15 residues. Trimming cost V 3 bases and J 0 bases, with 12 bases left between them. Germline CDR1 reads SGHNT; CDR2 reads YYREEE (reference sequence). Here the CDR3 DNA reads TGTGCCAGCAGCTCCCCAAAGGGGTTGAACACTGAAGCTTTCTTT. Its translation is CASSSPKGLNTEAFF.